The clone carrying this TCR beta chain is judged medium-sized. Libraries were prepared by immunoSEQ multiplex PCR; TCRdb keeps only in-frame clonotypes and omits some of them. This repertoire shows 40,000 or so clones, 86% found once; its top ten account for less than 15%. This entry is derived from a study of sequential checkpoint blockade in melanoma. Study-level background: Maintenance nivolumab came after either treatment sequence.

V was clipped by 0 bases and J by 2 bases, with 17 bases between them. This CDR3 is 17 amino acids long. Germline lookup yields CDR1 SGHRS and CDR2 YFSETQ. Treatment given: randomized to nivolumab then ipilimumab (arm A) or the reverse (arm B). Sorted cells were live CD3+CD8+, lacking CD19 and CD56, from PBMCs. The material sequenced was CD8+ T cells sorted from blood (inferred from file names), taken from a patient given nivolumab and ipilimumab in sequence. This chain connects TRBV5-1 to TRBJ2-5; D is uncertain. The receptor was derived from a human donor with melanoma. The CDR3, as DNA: TGCGCCAGCAGCTTGGCCCGTAACAGATCTCCACAAGAGACCCAGTACTTC. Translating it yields CASSLARNRSPQETQYF.